Following are 27 T cell receptor beta chains from one sample sequenced in a study of beta chain features in type 1 diabetes. Reverse transcription of all isolated RNA meant that expressed TCRB transcripts were sequenced. Clones were sequenced by immunoSEQ multiplex PCR, and TCRdb holds only the in-frame ones, with some missing. The sample includes a few hundred thousand clones, 27% seen only once; the top ten take around 4%. Specimen: central memory CD4+ T cells from blood. Receptor source: a man aged 30 to 39 in good health.

This rearrangement joins TRBV5-1 to TRBJ2-7, with no clear D. The CDR3 runs 14 residues. Trimming stripped 3 bases from V and 0 bases from J, with 10 bases between. The V gene's germline CDR1 is SGHRS and CDR2 YFSETQ. CDR3 nucleotides: TGCGCCAGCAGCTCGCTTTTATCCTCCTACGAGCAGTACTTC. This encodes CASSSLLSSYEQYF.

The CDR3 bases are TGTGCCAGTCAGACTAGCGGACAAGAGACCCAGTACTTC. Amino acids: CASQTSGQETQYF. The V call is TRBV7-2, the J call TRBJ2-5; 9 bases fit TRBD2. Germline V gives CDR1 SGHTA, CDR2 FQGNSA. V was clipped by 9 bases and J by 2 bases; unmatched bases: 4. The CDR3 runs 13 residues.

This clone was detected only a few times. The V call is TRBV10-1, the J call TRBJ2-7, with D possibly matching TRBD1 (5 bases). Germline loops: CDR1 WNHNN, CDR2 SYGVQD (reference sequence). The V gene lost 4 bases and the J gene lost 3 bases, with 7 bases spanning the gap. The CDR3 loop spans 12 amino acids. DNA for the CDR3: TGCGCCAGCAGTGTTGACAGCTACGAGCAGTACTTC. Residues: CASSVDSYEQYF.

The chain is built from TRBV4-3 and TRBJ2-2, with TRBD2 matching 9 bases. The V gene's germline CDR1 is LGHNA and CDR2 YSLEER. CDR3 length: 20 amino acids. J gave up 4 bases and V 3 bases, and 18 bases lay outside the gene matches. The chain's CDR3 is CASSHPLQAGGAIGTGELFF. As DNA, the CDR3 is TGCGCCAGCAGCCACCCTCTACAAGCGGGAGGTGCAATCGGCACCGGGGAGCTGTTTTTT.

The chain couples TRBV7-2 to TRBJ2-2; 11 bases line up with TRBD2. The CDR3 has 16 amino acids. The V gene end was trimmed by 2 bases and the J gene end by 4 bases; junction bases not matched to a gene: 3. Per the germline V gene, CDR1 is SGHTA and CDR2 is FQGNSA. The CDR3 reads CASSLPGLAVTGELFF. The CDR3 DNA reads TGTGCCAGCAGCTTACCGGGACTAGCGGTCACCGGGGAGCTGTTTTTT. The complete variable domain, with remaining parts taken from reference TRBV7-2 and TRBJ2-2, reads GAGVSQSPSNKVTEKGKDVELRCDPISGHTALYWYRQSLGQGLEFLIYFQGNSAPDKSGLPSDRFSAERTGGSVSTLTIQRTQQEDSAVYLCASSLPGLAVTGELFFGEGSRLTVL.

The gene calls are TRBV7-6 and TRBJ2-5, with TRBD1 as a possible D gene (6 bases). The CDR3 is made up of 13 amino acids. Germline V gene lookup returns CDR1 SGHVS and CDR2 FNYEAQ. V lost 5 bases, J lost 5 bases, and 12 bases lay in between. In DNA form, the CDR3 reads TGTGCCAGCAGCGGGGGACAAAGGGAGACCCAGTACTTC. It specifies CASSGGQRETQYF.

Comments on this clone: Additional DNA sequences in this sample encode the identical CDR3. The V gene is TRBV29-1, the J gene TRBJ2-1, with 9 bases matching TRBD2. V lost 4 bases to trimming and J lost 9 bases; unmatched junction nucleotides: 4. Germline V lookup: CDR1 SQVTM, CDR2 ANQGSEA. There are 12 residues in the CDR3. The CDR3: CSVGGRGGEQFF. The DNA of the CDR3 is TGCAGCGTTGGCGGGAGGGGTGGTGAGCAGTTCTTC.

This clone has more than one count but fewer than ten. The genes are TRBV2 and TRBJ1-5; no firm D call. CDR3 length equals 14 residues. With 7 bases removed from V and 7 bases from J, the gap between germline ends came to 17 bases. The germline gives CDR1 SNHLY, CDR2 FYNNEI. CDR3: CASTPEGRGQPQHF. In DNA, the CDR3 is TGTGCCAGCACCCCCGAAGGGCGCGGGCAGCCCCAGCATTTT.

This clone occurred a few times. V and J are TRBV7-2 and TRBJ2-7; D gene ambiguous. Trimming took 1 base from V and 3 from J, leaving 16 bases between them. The CDR3 totals 16 residues. Germline values: CDR1 SGHTA, CDR2 FQGNSA. CDR3 sequence: CASSLDVGSSRYEQYF. In DNA, the CDR3 is TGTGCCAGCAGCTTAGATGTTGGATCTAGTCGCTACGAGCAGTACTTC.

This clone was detected only a few times. J is TRBJ1-2 and V is TRBV2; tentative D call: TRBD1 (5 bases). Germline V gene lookup returns CDR1 SNHLY and CDR2 FYNNEI. CDR3 length equals 12 residues. V lost 6 bases to trimming and J lost 5 bases, with 10 bases between them. The CDR3 spells CASSGTVYGYTF. The CDR3 region has the DNA TGTGCCAGCAGCGGGACGGTTTATGGCTACACCTTC. The full variable domain, completed using reference TRBV2 and TRBJ1-2, is EPEVTQTPSHQVTQMGQEVILRCVPISNHLYFYWYRQILGQKVEFLVSFYNNEISEKSEIFDDQFSVERPDGSNFTLKIRSTKLEDSAMYFCASSGTVYGYTFGSGTRLTVV.

V and J are TRBV7-2 and TRBJ2-7, with 7 bases aligning to TRBD2. Trimming took 4 bases from V and 2 from J; bases not matched to a gene: 5. CDR3 size: 14 residues. Germline values: CDR1 SGHTA, CDR2 FQGNSA. CDR3 region: CASSSSGTAYEQYF. CDR3 DNA sequence: TGTGCCAGCAGCTCTAGCGGAACTGCCTACGAGCAGTACTTC.

The rearrangement links TRBV5-6 to TRBJ2-7; TRBD2 is a possible D gene (5 bases). Germline V gives CDR1 SGHDT, CDR2 YYEEEE. Between the trimmed V and J ends, which lost 5 bases and 6 bases, there was a span of 15 bases. The CDR3 has 13 residues. The CDR3 sequence: CASSREPAVEQYF. The CDR3, as DNA: TGTGCCAGCAGTAGGGAGCCGGCGGTCGAGCAGTACTTC.

This clone was picked up a small number of times. The chain links TRBV7-2 to TRBJ2-1, with D possibly TRBD1 on 6 matching bases. V was trimmed by 5 bases and J by 3 bases, leaving 17 bases between them. The CDR3 length is 16 residues. CDR1 SGHTA and CDR2 FQGNSA come from the germline V gene. CDR3 in amino acids: CASSHPGAGHYNEQFF. The CDR3 DNA sequence: TGTGCCAGCAGCCACCCAGGGGCAGGACACTACAATGAGCAGTTCTTC.

The rearrangement joins TRBV29-1 to TRBJ2-1; 11 bases map to TRBD1. Germline V CDR1 and CDR2: SQVTM, ANQGSEA. V gave up 3 bases and J gave up 7 bases; unmatched junction bases: 14. The CDR3 has 17 amino acids. CDR3 amino acids: CSVEAPLGQGVGNEQFF. In DNA, the CDR3 is TGCAGCGTTGAGGCCCCCTTGGGACAGGGGGTTGGGAATGAGCAGTTCTTC.

This clone was detected a few times. The gene calls are TRBV30 and TRBJ2-3, with 12 bases identical to TRBD2. Looked up from germline, CDR1 is GTSNPN and CDR2 is SVGIG (reference sequence). V was pared by 0 bases and J by 1 base, with 8 bases of the junction left unmatched. The length of the CDR3 is 18 residues. CDR3 sequence: CAWSVRTSGRTGTDTQYF. In nucleotides, the CDR3 is TGTGCCTGGAGTGTACGAACTAGCGGGAGGACCGGCACAGATACGCAGTATTTT. Variable domain in full (rest from reference TRBV30 and TRBJ2-3): SQTIHQWPATLVQPVGSPLSLECTVEGTSNPNLYWYRQAAGRGLQLLFYSVGIGQISSEVPQNLSASRPQDRQFILSSKKLLLSDSGFYLCAWSVRTSGRTGTDTQYFGPGTRLTVL.

This clone was observed a few times. This chain joins TRBV10-3 and TRBJ2-2; D is undetermined. The germline V gene has CDR1 ENHRY and CDR2 SYGVKD. Trimming stripped 0 bases from V and 5 bases from J, with 7 bases between. This CDR3 spans 14 amino acids. In DNA, the CDR3 is TGTGCCATCAGTGAGTCGTCCGGTACCGGGGAGCTGTTTTTT. Protein product: CAISESSGTGELFF.

V and J are TRBV5-1 and TRBJ2-7; D is tentatively TRBD1 or TRBD2 (5 bases each). The ends were cut back, 1 base at V and 4 bases at J, with 21 bases in the middle. Looked up from germline, CDR1 is SGHRS and CDR2 is YFSETQ. The CDR3 contains 17 residues. CDR3 bases: TGCGCCAGCAGCTTGTCACCGGGGACCGATGCCCGATACGAGCAGTACTTC. This translates into CASSLSPGTDARYEQYF.

The rearrangement joins TRBV18 to TRBJ1-1, with D perhaps matching TRBD1 (6 bases). V dropped 5 bases and J dropped 5 bases, with 15 bases sitting between them. Germline CDR1 is KGHSH and CDR2 is LQKENI. The CDR3 has 14 residues. As DNA, the CDR3 is TGTGCCAGCTCAGCGTCAGGGGCGGGGACTGAAGCTTTCTTT. Translation gives CASSASGAGTEAFF.

This clone was seen ten or more times. The chain combines TRBV25-1 with TRBJ2-5; D is unclear. The CDR3 runs to 15 residues. Trimming removed 3 bases from V and 2 bases from J, with 13 bases in between. Germline values: CDR1 MGHDK, CDR2 SYGVNS. CDR3 in amino acids: CASSDPDSLQETQYF. In DNA form, the CDR3 reads TGTGCCAGCAGTGATCCCGATAGCCTGCAAGAGACCCAGTACTTC.

This clone was observed a handful of times. The CDR3 sequence is CARTGTTRSYNEQFF. CDR3 nucleotides: TGCGCCAGGACAGGGACAACTCGCTCCTACAATGAGCAGTTCTTC. The rearrangement joins TRBV10-1 to TRBJ2-1, with TRBD1 identical over 7 bases. Unmatched junction bases numbered 8, after V lost 9 bases and J lost 0 bases. Germline CDR1 reads WNHNN; CDR2 reads SYGVQD (reference sequence). The CDR3 totals 15 residues.

This clone was observed a handful of times. Other DNA sequences in the same sample also yield this CDR3. The chain joins TRBV28 to TRBJ2-5; D is uncertain. The germline V and J ends were trimmed by 4 bases and 2 bases, with 5 bases remaining between them. The CDR3 has 12 amino acids. CDR1 and CDR2 from the germline V gene are MDHEN and SYDVKM. CDR3 nucleotide sequence: TGTGCCAGCAGTTCAGGACAAGAGACCCAGTACTTC. Protein sequence: CASSSGQETQYF.

This clone was observed a few times. The V call is TRBV30, the J call TRBJ1-5; 7 nucleotides line up with TRBD1. Germline trimming cut 5 bases from V and 6 bases from J; bases unmatched to any gene: 7. The CDR3 is 13 amino acids. In germline, CDR1 is GTSNPN, CDR2 SVGIG (reference sequence). CDR3 residues: CAWGDRAGQPQHF. CDR3 sequence (DNA): TGTGCCTGGGGCGACAGGGCGGGTCAGCCCCAGCATTTT.

This clone turned up a few times. The chain combines TRBV7-2 with TRBJ2-7, with 14 bases fitting TRBD2. The CDR3 consists of 15 residues. V lost 3 bases to trimming and J lost 9 bases; unmatched junction nucleotides: 7. The V gene's germline CDR1 is SGHTA and CDR2 FQGNSA. In DNA, the CDR3 is TGTGCCAGCAGCTTCTCCGGGACTAGCGGGAGCGGGCAGTACTTC. It encodes CASSFSGTSGSGQYF.

This clone has just a few counts. Other DNA sequences in the same sample also yield this CDR3. The V and J genes are TRBV27 and TRBJ2-5; 12 bases fit TRBD2. The CDR3 totals 15 residues. Germline V gene lookup returns CDR1 MNHEY and CDR2 SMNVEV (reference sequence). Trimming removed 4 bases from V and 5 bases from J; junction bases left unmatched: 5. The CDR3 is CASSSTSGGLETQYF. The CDR3, as DNA: TGTGCCAGCAGTTCCACTAGCGGGGGGTTGGAGACCCAGTACTTC.

V gene TRBV30 combines with J gene TRBJ1-2; 8 nucleotides match TRBD1. Looked up from germline, CDR1 is GTSNPN and CDR2 is SVGIG (reference sequence). The CDR3 has 11 residues. Unmatched junction bases numbered 4, after V lost 5 bases and J lost 8 bases. CDR3 protein: CAWGQGRGYTF. The DNA for the CDR3 is TGTGCCTGGGGACAGGGTCGGGGCTACACCTTC. Variable domain in full (rest from reference TRBV30 and TRBJ1-2): SQTIHQWPATLVQPVGSPLSLECTVEGTSNPNLYWYRQAAGRGLQLLFYSVGIGQISSEVPQNLSASRPQDRQFILSSKKLLLSDSGFYLCAWGQGRGYTFGSGTRLTVV.

The sample holds a few counts of this clone. The chain employs TRBV10-3 and TRBJ2-1, with D possibly being TRBD2 (5 bases). Deletions cut 7 bases from V and 7 bases from J, with 11 bases between. This CDR3 comprises 12 residues. The germline V gene encodes CDR1 ENHRY and CDR2 SYGVKD. In DNA form, the CDR3 reads TGTGCCATCACGGGGAACGGTAATGAGCAGTTCTTC. Translating it yields CAITGNGNEQFF.

As to this clone: An end of the junction does not agree with germline; a read error may underlie this. The chain carries TRBV30 and TRBJ2-5; TRBD2 matches at 7 bases. The CDR3 contains 15 residues. Germline CDR1 GTSNPN, CDR2 SVGIG (reference sequence). The CDR3 sequence is CAGSGLGGIQETQYF. CDR3 DNA sequence: TGTGCCGGGAGTGGACTGGGGGGGATCCAAGAGACCCAGTACTTC.